This paragraph reports one T cell receptor (beta chain). This sample was taken from a study of blood T cell repertoires in COVID-19. Study details: Specimens from acute and convalescent COVID-19 originated in the United States, Italy and Spain. From T cells, B-cell-depleted T cells, or PBMCs came the material, which was cDNA or gDNA.

Source study methods: Reference gene primer amplification gave estimated nucleated cell counts. The table came from immunoSEQ multiplex PCR; TCRdb's copy has only in-frame clones and leaves some out. V, J and clone size are those of that table, while D and trimming were read from the DNA. Of more than 85,000 clones listed, about three quarters are singletons. The clonotype originates from a woman aged 70-85 years with acute or convalescent COVID-19. Sequenced sample: peripheral blood.

The CDR3 here is CASSYTGGFRNEQYF. In nucleotides, the CDR3 is TGTGCCAGCAGTTACACAGGGGGCTTCAGGAACGAGCAGTACTTC. The chain links TRBV6-2 or TRBV6-3 to TRBJ2-7, with 9 bases that match TRBD1. The CDR3 consists of 15 residues. CDR1 is MNHEY and CDR2 is SVGEGT in the germline V gene. The trim removed 2 bases at V and 5 bases at J, leaving 7 bases unmatched.